A single sample is the source of the 17 T cell receptor beta chains below, sequenced in a study of OX40 agonist ivuxolimab in advanced cancers. The method was immunoSEQ multiplex PCR; TCRdb's version includes in-frame clones alone and lacks a portion of them. The data contain approximately 72,000 clones, over 80% of them seen just once; the ten biggest clones take up 0.78%. The sample in question was CD4+ or CD8+ T cells sorted from blood, obtained in a trial of the OX40 agonist ivuxolimab. These receptor sequences come from an adult with an advanced solid tumor such as melanoma, head and neck, liver or kidney cancer.

This chain uses TRBV7-6 with TRBJ1-4; D ambiguous. V was cut by 4 bases and J by 3 bases, with 6 bases left in between. The CDR3 is 13 residues long. Germline CDR1 reads SGHVS; CDR2 reads FNYEAQ. The CDR3 coding sequence is TGTGCCAGCAGCTCTAGACCTAATGAAAAACTGTTTTTT. Translating gives CASSSRPNEKLFF.

This clone was observed a few times. The J gene is TRBJ2-7, the V gene TRBV5-1, with TRBD1 matching over 8 bases. V shed 3 bases, J shed 4 bases, and the junction held 9 bases outside the gene matches. The CDR3 sequence is 15 residues long. Germline CDR1 and CDR2: SGHRS and YFSETQ. In DNA form, the CDR3 reads TGCGCCAGCAGCTCAGCCCTGGGACAGGCGTACGAGCAGTACTTC. This codes for CASSSALGQAYEQYF.

The chain recombines TRBV18 with TRBJ1-3; D not resolved. This CDR3 spans 14 amino acids. Per the germline V gene, CDR1 is KGHSH and CDR2 is LQKENI. The V and J ends lost 3 bases and 4 bases respectively, with 10 bases between them. CDR3 amino acids: CASSPFGNGNTIYF. CDR3 nucleotide sequence: TGTGCCAGCTCACCGTTTGGGAACGGAAACACCATATATTTT.

Details on this clone: The junction departs from germline at one end; a sequencing error may be responsible. The chain carries TRBV18 and TRBJ2-7; D possibly corresponds to TRBD2 (5 bases). The CDR3 extends over 12 amino acids. From germline, CDR1 is KGHSH and CDR2 LQKENI. CDR3 loop: CASSPRTAALNF. The CDR3 region has the DNA TGTGCCAGCTCACCAAGGACTGCGGCCCTAAACTTC.

The CDR3 bases are TGTGCCTGGAGTGATTTAGGGGGTACTAAAGAGACCCAGTACTTC. Encoded protein: CAWSDLGGTKETQYF. V usage is TRBV30 and J usage is TRBJ2-5; a weak D match, TRBD1 (6 bases). Between the trimmed V and J ends, which lost 1 base and 3 bases, there was a span of 15 bases. CDR3 size: 15 residues. Germline V CDR1 and CDR2: GTSNPN, SVGIG (reference sequence). The complete variable domain, with remaining parts taken from reference TRBV30 and TRBJ2-5, reads SQTIHQWPATLVQPVGSPLSLECTVEGTSNPNLYWYRQAAGRGLQLLFYSVGIGQISSEVPQNLSASRPQDRQFILSSKKLLLSDSGFYLCAWSDLGGTKETQYFGPGTRLLVL.

This clone has only one observation. The chain combines TRBV7-6 with TRBJ2-2; D is perhaps TRBD2 (5 bases). The germline gives CDR1 SGHVS, CDR2 FNYEAQ. Between the trimmed V and J ends, which lost 3 bases and 4 bases, there was a span of 15 bases. The CDR3 extends over 16 amino acids. Here the CDR3 DNA reads TGTGCCAGCAGCTTGGGAGAACGGCCGGGCACCGGGGAGCTGTTTTTT. Its translation: CASSLGERPGTGELFF.

The rearrangement links TRBV15 to TRBJ2-7; 10 bases agree with TRBD2. The CDR3 runs to 15 residues. After removal of 3 bases from V and 5 bases from J, the junction contained 7 bases not matched to a gene. CDR1 LNHNV and CDR2 YYDKDF come from the germline V gene (reference sequence). CDR3 loop: CATSSLTSGTDEQYF. The CDR3 DNA reads TGTGCCACCAGCAGCCTCACTAGCGGGACAGACGAGCAGTACTTC.

This chain connects TRBV7-2 to TRBJ1-1, with D perhaps TRBD1 (6 bases). CDR1 SGHTA and CDR2 FQGNSA come from the germline V gene. This CDR3 is 14 amino acids long. Deletions cut 5 bases from V and 3 bases from J, with 13 bases between. Here the CDR3 reads CASSIHRADTEAFF. In nucleotides, the CDR3 is TGTGCCAGCAGCATTCACAGGGCGGACACTGAAGCTTTCTTT. The full variable domain, in which reference TRBV7-2 and TRBJ1-1 provide the parts outside the CDR3, is GAGVSQSPSNKVTEKGKDVELRCDPISGHTALYWYRQSLGQGLEFLIYFQGNSAPDKSGLPSDRFSAERTGGSVSTLTIQRTQQEDSAVYLCASSIHRADTEAFFGQGTRLTVV.

The rearrangement joins TRBV5-1 to TRBJ1-3; TRBD1 is a possible D gene (6 bases). The V end lost 4 bases, the J end lost 1 base, and 18 bases lay between the germline ends. The CDR3 consists of 17 residues. Germline V lookup: CDR1 SGHRS, CDR2 YFSETQ. The CDR3 here is CASSLNTGLKSGNTIYF. DNA for the CDR3: TGCGCCAGCAGCCTAAACACAGGGCTGAAGTCTGGAAACACCATATATTTT.

J is TRBJ1-1 and V is TRBV11-2; D not certain. Looked up from germline, CDR1 is SGHAT and CDR2 is FQNNGV. Trimming left V 2 bases short and J 7 bases short, with 8 bases between. CDR3 length: 12 amino acids. CDR3 DNA: TGTGCCAGCAGCTTATCGTTTGGTGAAGCTTTCTTT. Protein: CASSLSFGEAFF.

The rearrangement joins TRBV20-1 to TRBJ2-1, with a possible D match to TRBD2 (5 bases). In germline, CDR1 is DFQATT, CDR2 SNEGSKA (reference sequence). The ends were cut back, 3 bases at V and 10 bases at J, with 10 bases in the middle. This CDR3 is built from 11 residues. CDR3 in DNA: TGCAGTGCTAGGGACTTCAAGGAGCAGTTCTTC. This codes for CSARDFKEQFF.

The CDR3 loop is CAISEADSPLHF. CDR3 sequence (DNA): TGTGCCATCAGTGAAGCCGATTCACCCCTCCACTTT. The genes are TRBV10-3 and TRBJ1-6; D unresolved. The V and J ends lost 3 bases and 8 bases respectively, with 5 bases between them. This CDR3 has 12 residues. Germline V CDR1 and CDR2: ENHRY, SYGVKD.

This chain links TRBV19 with TRBJ2-1; 10 nucleotides agree with TRBD2. The CDR3 is made up of 15 amino acids. Germline V gene lookup returns CDR1 LNHDA and CDR2 SQIVND (reference sequence). Trimming took 4 bases from V and 4 from J; bases not matched to a gene: 4. For the CDR3, the DNA is TGTGCCAGTAGTACAGCGGGGGGGTTATACAATGAGCAGTTCTTC. It is translated as CASSTAGGLYNEQFF.

The chain couples TRBV7-9 to TRBJ1-1; possibly TRBD1 for D (5 bases). The CDR3 runs to 13 residues. Trimming took off 7 bases at V and 1 base at J, with 10 bases between the two ends. Germline values: CDR1 SEHNR, CDR2 FQNEAQ (reference sequence). Here the CDR3 reads CASTRGTNTEAFF. The CDR3, as DNA: TGTGCCAGCACGAGAGGGACGAACACTGAAGCTTTCTTT.

This clone is a singleton in its sample. The chain joins TRBV11-2 to TRBJ1-2; the D gene is possibly TRBD1 (6 bases). V lost 5 bases and J lost 1, with 11 bases in between. Germline V gives CDR1 SGHAT, CDR2 FQNNGV. The CDR3 contains 14 residues. CDR3 region: CASSAGELNYGYTF. In nucleotides, the CDR3 is TGTGCCAGCAGCGCAGGGGAACTTAACTATGGCTACACCTTC.

V and J are TRBV19 and TRBJ1-5; tentative D call: TRBD1 (5 bases). This CDR3 spans 15 amino acids. Germline-derived CDR1 and CDR2 are LNHDA and SQIVND (reference sequence). V was clipped by 8 bases and J by 6 bases, with 20 bases between them. The CDR3: CASSPGKLYGQPQHF. Here the CDR3 DNA reads TGTGCCAGTTCACCAGGGAAACTATACGGTCAGCCCCAGCATTTT.

The genes are TRBV6-1 and TRBJ1-1; maybe TRBD1 (6 bases). The germline gives CDR1 MNHNS, CDR2 SASEGT. The CDR3 is 14 residues long. The V gene lost 4 bases and the J gene lost 3 bases, with 12 bases spanning the gap. The CDR3 loop is CASSVQGGDTEAFF. The CDR3 DNA sequence: TGTGCCAGCAGTGTACAGGGAGGGGACACTGAAGCTTTCTTT.